This T cell receptor beta chain originates from a study of cytomegalovirus exposure and HLA in healthy donors. Points from the study as a whole: Upon later analysis, HLA-associated TCR beta chains proved more clonally expanded than other, equally common chains.

The primer mix had 60 Vbeta and 13 Jbeta primers. Data came from immunoSEQ multiplex PCR; TCRdb stores just in-frame clones and leaves some out. The sample shows 130,000 or so clones, 77% of them seen only once. This clone was seen a handful of times. Its antigen is still unknown. After removal of 6 bases from V and 8 bases from J, the junction contained 5 bases not matched to a gene. The CDR3 has 14 residues. Germline V lookup: CDR1 SGHTA, CDR2 FQGNSA. The specimen was PBMCs. This sequence was found in a female donor in good health and CMV-seronegative. J is TRBJ1-6 and V is TRBV7-2; 9 bases map to TRBD1. CDR3 residues: CASRSGQGYSPLHF. In DNA form, the CDR3 reads TGTGCCAGCAGAAGCGGACAGGGGTATTCACCCCTCCACTTT.